The sequence of this T cell receptor (beta chain) was determined in a study of blood T cell repertoires in COVID-19 (dated by TCRdb to 2020 to 2021). For the wider study: Samples from collaborators originated in the United States, Italy and Spain and spanned both the acute and convalescent phases of COVID-19. The prospective study material was composed of cDNA or gDNA derived from T cells, B-cell-depleted T cells, or PBMCs. Deeply sampled blood TCRbeta repertoires from subjects exposed to, actively infected with, or recovered from COVID-19 were included in the dataset. The repertoires were released in a freely available public database intended as a resource for research on the immune response to SARS-CoV-2. The samples were drawn from two sources: the first 160 participants of the ongoing ImmuneRACE study, and 1,000 to 1,500 subjects contributed by 6 global collaborators. A de-identified subject ID, COVID-19 status, age in years and sex were almost always included in the sample metadata. HLA class I and class II types, where available, came from metadata supplied by the sample provider rather than from assay-based typing.

Each collaborating institution followed its own protocols to collect whole blood in K2EDTA tubes. For TCRbeta analysis, collaborators shipped samples as frozen whole blood, isolated PBMCs, or DNA extracted from either of those sample types. The paper's findings and limits, for the study overall: How much clinical and demographic metadata was included differed by source and by participant, and the metadata was provided uncurated.

TCRbeta CDR3 regions were amplified from genomic DNA by means of the immunoSEQ Assay, a bias-controlled multiplex PCR. Turning to the authors' computational methods: The number of nucleated cells in each sample was estimated by amplification of reference gene primers within the assay. To quantify the absolute abundance of each unique TCRbeta CDR3 rearrangement, sequence reads were collapsed and filtered. Productive Simpson clonality was computed per sample as the square root of Simpson's diversity index over productive rearrangements. In TCRdb, the immuneACCESS table is reduced to in-frame sequences with V and J assigned. These tables do not hold every clone; where another copy was compared, an unresolved V gene accounts for under half, and the others remain unexplained. That table furnishes V, J and clone size, whereas the DNA furnished D and trimming. The sample contains about 180,000 clones, approximately 83% of them found a single time. 2.5% to 3.5% of the sample lies in the top ten.

As to this clone: Its antigen remains unidentified. No conserved phenylalanine or tryptophan ends this CDR3, so it is likely a read error. It is unclear where the CDR3 begins or ends on the DNA, so no DNA is shown, and the CDR3 is as TCRdb lists it.

CDR1 and CDR2, looked up from the germline V gene, are MNHEY and SVGAGI. Inclusive of both ends, the CDR3 amounts to 14 amino acids. The receptor's source is a woman aged 55-75 years with acute or convalescent COVID-19. Sequencing input: peripheral blood. The chain couples TRBV6-5 to TRBJ1-4; the listed D gene, TRBD1, was not tested against the DNA. The CDR3 in this case is CASSVDSYLGIGGL.